This T cell receptor (beta chain) derives from a study of T cell clonality in common variable immunodeficiency. This clone was observed at least ten times. Its antigen is not known. With the read ending 3 residues before the CDR3 end, the germline J gene is used to fill in that end. Findings and caveats of the study: Compared with healthy controls, CVID subjects showed increased TCRbeta clonality, mostly in about a third. Common variable immunodeficiency TCR beta sequences reportedly had fewer deletions and N-nucleotide insertions.

CDR3 length: 15 amino acids. The V and J ends lost 5 bases and 2 bases, in that order; junction bases with no gene match: 7. Germline V gives CDR1 SEHNR, CDR2 FQNEAQ (reference sequence). Here immunoSEQ multiplex PCR was the method, and the copy in TCRdb shows in-frame clones only, minus some. The sample holds roughly 29,000 clones, and no clone turns up only once. The specimen was peripheral blood mononuclear cells. The J gene is TRBJ2-5, the V gene TRBV7-9, with 8 nucleotides matching TRBD1. This TCR was sampled from a person aged 18 to 69 in good health. Incomplete CDR3 DNA: TGTGCCAGCAGCCCGGGACAGGCTCGGCAAGAGACC. Amino acid sequence: CASSPGQARQET. The entire CDR3 is CASSPGQARQETQYF.